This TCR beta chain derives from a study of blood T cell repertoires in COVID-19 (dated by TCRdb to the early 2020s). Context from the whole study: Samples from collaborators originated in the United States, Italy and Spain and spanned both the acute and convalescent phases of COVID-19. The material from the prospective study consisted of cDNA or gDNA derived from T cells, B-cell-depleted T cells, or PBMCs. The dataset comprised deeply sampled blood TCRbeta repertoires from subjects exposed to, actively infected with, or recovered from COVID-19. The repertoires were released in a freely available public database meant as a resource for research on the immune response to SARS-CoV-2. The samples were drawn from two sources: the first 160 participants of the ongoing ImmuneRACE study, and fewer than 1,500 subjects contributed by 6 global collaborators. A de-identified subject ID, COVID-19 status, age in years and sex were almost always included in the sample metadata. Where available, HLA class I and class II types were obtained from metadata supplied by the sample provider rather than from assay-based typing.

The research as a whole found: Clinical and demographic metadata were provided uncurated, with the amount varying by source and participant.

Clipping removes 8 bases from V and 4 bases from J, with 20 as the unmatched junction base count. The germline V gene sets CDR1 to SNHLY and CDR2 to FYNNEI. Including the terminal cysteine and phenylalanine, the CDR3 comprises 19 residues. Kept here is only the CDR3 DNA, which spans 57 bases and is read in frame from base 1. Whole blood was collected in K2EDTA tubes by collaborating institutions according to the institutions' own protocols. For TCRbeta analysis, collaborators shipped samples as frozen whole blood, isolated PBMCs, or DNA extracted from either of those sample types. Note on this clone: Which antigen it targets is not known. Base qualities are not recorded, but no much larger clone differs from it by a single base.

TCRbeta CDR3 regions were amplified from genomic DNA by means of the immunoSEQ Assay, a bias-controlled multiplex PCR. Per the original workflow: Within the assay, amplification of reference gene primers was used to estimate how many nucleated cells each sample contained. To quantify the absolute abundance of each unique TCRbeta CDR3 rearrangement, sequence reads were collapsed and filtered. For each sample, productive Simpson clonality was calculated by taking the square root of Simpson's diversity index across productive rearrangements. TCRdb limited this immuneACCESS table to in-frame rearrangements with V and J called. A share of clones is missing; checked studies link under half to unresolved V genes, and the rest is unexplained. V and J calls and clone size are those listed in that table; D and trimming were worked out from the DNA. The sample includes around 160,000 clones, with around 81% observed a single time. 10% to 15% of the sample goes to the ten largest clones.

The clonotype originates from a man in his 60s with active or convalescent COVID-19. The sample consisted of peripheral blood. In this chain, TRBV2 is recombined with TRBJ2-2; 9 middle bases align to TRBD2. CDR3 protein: CASAYRGLAGISATGELFF. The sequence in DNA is TGTGCCAGCGCCTATCGTGGGCTAGCGGGAATATCGGCCACCGGGGAGCTGTTTTTT.